The 26 T cell receptor beta chains reported below all come from one sample, sequenced in a study of shared clonotypes between healthy human individuals. Sequencing used immunoSEQ multiplex PCR; TCRdb keeps in-frame clones, though not all of them. The sample contains approximately 500,000 clones, less than 96% of which appear only once. The sample consisted of naive CD4+ T cells sorted from blood. Documented subset: CD45RA+ positively selected. The receptors derive from a woman aged 25-40 years in good health.

This clone came up once. This sequence joins TRBV7-8 and TRBJ2-1; 13 positions agree with TRBD2. From germline, CDR1 is SGHVS and CDR2 FQNEAQ. The CDR3 contains 18 residues. V lost 4 bases and J lost 2; bases outside the gene matches: 8. For the CDR3, the DNA is TGTGCCAGCAGCTCGAGACTAGCGGGAGGCATAACCTACAATGAGCAGTTCTTC. Its translation: CASSSRLAGGITYNEQFF.

The J gene is TRBJ2-5, the V gene TRBV7-7, with 8 nucleotides matching TRBD2. Germline V CDR1 and CDR2: SSHAT, FNYEAQ (reference sequence). This CDR3 region has 12 residues. Trimming cost V 5 bases and J 5 bases; bases outside gene matches: 1. The CDR3, as DNA: TGTGCCAGCAGCCCTAGCGGGGAGACCCAGTACTTC. Its protein is CASSPSGETQYF. The whole variable domain, filled in from reference TRBV7-7 and TRBJ2-5, reads GAGVSQSPRYKVTKRGQDVTLRCDPISSHATLYWYQQALGQGPEFLTYFNYEAQPDKSGLPSDRFSAERPEGSISTLTIQRTEQRDSAMYRCASSPSGETQYFGPGTRLLVL.

The CDR3 DNA is TGTGCCAGCAGCAACGGGGGTCAATATAGCACCATATATTTT. As protein: CASSNGGQYSTIYF. This chain joins TRBV27 and TRBJ1-3; weak D call: TRBD1 (5 bases). The CDR3 has 14 amino acids. Trimming shortened V by 6 bases and J by 9 bases, and 18 bases separated the two germline ends. CDR1 MNHEY and CDR2 SMNVEV come from the germline V gene (reference sequence).

This chain links TRBV10-1 with TRBJ1-6; a weak D match, TRBD1 (6 bases). V lost 0 bases to trimming and J lost 0 bases, with 12 bases between them. The CDR3 runs 18 residues. Germline CDR1 is WNHNN and CDR2 is SYGVQD (reference sequence). CDR3 sequence (DNA): TGCGCCAGCAGTGAGTCCAGGGGTTTCGCCTCCTATAATTCACCCCTCCACTTT. It translates to CASSESRGFASYNSPLHF.

This sequence joins TRBV6-5 and TRBJ1-1; no firm D call. CDR3 length: 15 amino acids. Trimming removed 2 bases from V and 1 base from J, with 11 bases in between. Per germline, CDR1 MNHEY and CDR2 SVGAGI. In nucleotides, the CDR3 is TGTGCCAGCAGTTACGTCGCCAAGGGGAACACTGAAGCTTTCTTT. It specifies CASSYVAKGNTEAFF.

The chain employs TRBV11-2 and TRBJ2-7, with D perhaps matching TRBD2 (6 bases). CDR1 and CDR2 from the germline V gene are SGHAT and FQNNGV. This CDR3 spans 17 amino acids. V lost 3 bases to trimming and J lost 0 bases, with 18 bases between them. CDR3 sequence: CASSLGPLAPSSYEQYF. In DNA, the CDR3 is TGTGCCAGCAGCTTGGGGCCGCTAGCGCCGAGCTCCTACGAGCAGTACTTC.

This chain connects TRBV5-4 to TRBJ1-1; possibly TRBD1 for D (5 bases). The germline CDR1 and CDR2 sequences are SGHNT and YYREEE (reference sequence). Trimming left V 4 bases short and J 4 bases short, with 14 bases between. This CDR3 has 14 residues. DNA of the CDR3: TGTGCCAGCAGCCCATACGGGACGGCCACTGAAGCTTTCTTT. Amino acid sequence: CASSPYGTATEAFF.

The rearrangement links TRBV4-1 to TRBJ2-1, with 8 bases fitting TRBD1. After removal of 5 bases from V and 6 bases from J, the junction contained 12 bases not matched to a gene. The CDR3 contains 16 residues. The V gene's germline CDR1 is MGHRA and CDR2 YSYEKL. CDR3 sequence: CASSKSGTGLSNEQFF. The CDR3 bases are TGCGCCAGCAGCAAATCCGGGACAGGACTATCCAATGAGCAGTTCTTC.

This rearrangement joins TRBV6-6 to TRBJ2-7; 7 bases are a match to TRBD1. The CDR3 has 15 residues. CDR1 and CDR2 (germline): MNHNY, SVGAGI (reference sequence). V gave up 6 bases and J gave up 1 base; unmatched junction bases: 9. The CDR3 reads CASSLYRGTSYEQYF. The CDR3 DNA follows: TGTGCCAGCAGCCTGTACAGGGGTACATCCTACGAGCAGTACTTC.

This clone was recorded only once. V gene TRBV19 combines with J gene TRBJ1-1, with 8 bases fitting TRBD1. The CDR3 contains 16 residues. CDR1 and CDR2 from the germline V gene are LNHDA and SQIVND (reference sequence). With 3 bases clipped from V and 0 bases from J, the junction kept 6 bases outside the gene matches. CDR3: CASSIPGGPMNTEAFF. The CDR3 DNA reads TGTGCCAGTAGTATTCCAGGGGGCCCTATGAACACTGAAGCTTTCTTT. The complete variable domain, with remaining parts taken from reference TRBV19 and TRBJ1-1, reads DGGITQSPKYLFRKEGQNVTLSCEQNLNHDAMYWYRQDPGQGLRLIYYSQIVNDFQKGDIAEGYSVSREKKESFPLTVTSAQKNPTAFYLCASSIPGGPMNTEAFFGQGTRLTVV.

The chain is built from TRBV6-6 and TRBJ2-2; perhaps TRBD1 as D (6 bases). This CDR3 spans 16 amino acids. CDR1 MNHNY and CDR2 SVGAGI come from the germline V gene (reference sequence). With 5 bases removed from V and 1 base from J, the gap between germline ends came to 14 bases. CDR3: CASSILQGQNTGELFF. The CDR3 DNA follows: TGTGCCAGCAGTATATTACAGGGTCAGAACACCGGGGAGCTGTTTTTT.

The genes are TRBV19 and TRBJ2-7; D is undetermined. The CDR3 has 14 amino acids. From germline, CDR1 is LNHDA and CDR2 SQIVND (reference sequence). V lost 6 bases, J lost 5 bases, and 17 bases lay in between. CDR3 loop: CASSPRPTADEQYF. The DNA for the CDR3 is TGTGCCAGTAGCCCCAGGCCGACCGCCGACGAGCAGTACTTC. Variable domain in full (rest from reference TRBV19 and TRBJ2-7): DGGITQSPKYLFRKEGQNVTLSCEQNLNHDAMYWYRQDPGQGLRLIYYSQIVNDFQKGDIAEGYSVSREKKESFPLTVTSAQKNPTAFYLCASSPRPTADEQYFGPGTRLTVT.

The V gene is TRBV12-5, the J gene TRBJ1-5; 9 bases fit TRBD1. V trimming: 5 bases; J trimming: 2 bases; junction bases outside the gene matches: 16. There are 19 residues in the CDR3. CDR1 and CDR2 from the germline V gene are LGHNT and FRNRAP. The CDR3 region is CASGLLGQGIPLGNQPQHF. DNA for the CDR3: TGTGCTAGTGGTCTGCTAGGACAGGGGATCCCTCTTGGCAATCAGCCCCAGCATTTT. Full variable domain (missing parts from reference TRBV12-5 and TRBJ1-5): DARVTQTPRHKVTEMGQEVTMRCQPILGHNTVFWYRQTMMQGLELLAYFRNRAPLDDSGMPKDRFSAEMPDATLATLKIQPSEPRDSAVYFCASGLLGQGIPLGNQPQHFGDGTRLSIL.

The genes are TRBV13 and TRBJ2-6; no clear D. This CDR3 spans 13 amino acids. Trimming removed 3 bases from V and 4 bases from J, with 4 bases in between. Germline V gene sequence: CDR1 PRHDT, CDR2 FYEKMQ (reference sequence). The CDR3 DNA follows: TGTGCCAGCAGCTTCGGGGGGGCCAACGTCCTGACTTTC. Translation: CASSFGGANVLTF.

The gene calls are TRBV28 and TRBJ1-1, with D perhaps TRBD1 (5 bases). The V gene's germline CDR1 is MDHEN and CDR2 SYDVKM. This CDR3 has 13 amino acids. Trimming stripped 2 bases from V and 6 bases from J, with 10 bases between. The CDR3 DNA is TGTGCCAGCAGTTTAGGGGGTGACGCTGAAGCTTTCTTT. Amino acids: CASSLGGDAEAFF.

This clone has only a few counts. The sample carries other DNA sequences with the same CDR3. The V gene is TRBV5-1, the J gene TRBJ2-5; D remains unclear. The CDR3 contains 11 residues. Deletions cut 3 bases from V and 2 bases from J, with 2 bases between. Germline values: CDR1 SGHRS, CDR2 YFSETQ. The CDR3 coding sequence is TGCGCCAGCAGCTCGCAAGAGACCCAGTACTTC. Its translation is CASSSQETQYF. Based on the CDR3 plus reference TRBV5-1 and TRBJ2-5, the full variable domain is KAGVTQTPRYLIKTRGQQVTLSCSPISGHRSVSWYQQTPGQGLQFLFEYFSETQRNKGNFPGRFSGRQFSNSRSEMNVSTLELGDSALYLCASSSQETQYFGPGTRLLVL.

The chain combines TRBV4-1 with TRBJ2-1; 8 bases line up with TRBD2. The V gene's germline CDR1 is MGHRA and CDR2 YSYEKL. The CDR3 is 17 residues long. Unmatched junction bases numbered 11, after V lost 0 bases and J lost 7 bases. The CDR3 here is CASSQERTSWVMNEQFF. The CDR3, as DNA: TGCGCCAGCAGCCAAGAGCGGACTAGCTGGGTCATGAATGAGCAGTTCTTC.

This CDR3 is CASSERKEGEKPQHF. Written as DNA, the CDR3 is TGTGCCAGCAGTGAGCGAAAGGAGGGCGAGAAGCCCCAGCATTTT. The gene calls are TRBV2 and TRBJ1-5; no reliable D call. The length of the CDR3 is 15 residues. Germline CDR1 is SNHLY and CDR2 is FYNNEI. The germline V and J ends were trimmed by 3 bases and 8 bases, with 17 bases remaining between them.

This clone was counted a single time. The V gene is TRBV11-2, the J gene TRBJ2-7; TRBD2 might be the D (6 bases). Germline CDR1 reads SGHAT; CDR2 reads FQNNGV. CDR3 size: 15 residues. The V end lost 5 bases, the J end lost 1 base, and 15 bases lay between the germline ends. The CDR3: CASSGGVARSYEQYF. The CDR3 DNA follows: TGTGCCAGCAGCGGAGGGGTAGCGCGGTCCTACGAGCAGTACTTC.

The rearrangement uses TRBV28 and TRBJ2-5; D ambiguous. The CDR3 spans 12 residues. V lost 8 bases, J lost 2 bases, and 9 bases lay in between. Germline V CDR1 and CDR2: MDHEN, SYDVKM. CDR3 sequence: CASLSTQETQYF. CDR3 nucleotide sequence: TGTGCCAGCCTCAGTACGCAAGAGACCCAGTACTTC.

This rearrangement joins TRBV5-4 to TRBJ1-1; D remains unclear. The V gene lost 0 bases and the J gene lost 1 base, with 4 bases spanning the gap. Germline V gene lookup returns CDR1 SGHNT and CDR2 YYREEE (reference sequence). The CDR3 has 13 amino acids. CDR3 sequence: CASSLETNTEAFF. Written as DNA, the CDR3 is TGTGCCAGCAGCTTGGAAACGAACACTGAAGCTTTCTTT.

V and J are TRBV5-1 and TRBJ2-3; possible D gene TRBD2, 5 bases. Germline CDR1 is SGHRS and CDR2 is YFSETQ. The length of the CDR3 is 13 residues. V shed 4 bases and J shed 4 bases, with 10 bases lying between them. In DNA, the CDR3 is TGCGCCAGCAGCGGGAGCGAGGCAGATACGCAGTATTTT. It translates to CASSGSEADTQYF.

The gene calls are TRBV4-2 and TRBJ2-7; the match to TRBD2 covers 8 bases. V dropped 0 bases and J dropped 2; count of bases not matched to a gene: 6. CDR3 length equals 16 residues. CDR1 and CDR2 from the germline V gene are LGHNA and YNFKEQ. The CDR3 nucleotides read TGTGCCAGCAGCCAAGAGTCGGGAGGGCCCCCCTACGAGCAGTACTTC. This translates into CASSQESGGPPYEQYF.

This sequence joins TRBV6-5 and TRBJ1-5; D unresolved. Germline loops: CDR1 MNHEY, CDR2 SVGAGI. V gave up 4 bases and J gave up 0 bases, with 13 bases separating them. The CDR3 consists of 16 residues. CDR3 in amino acids: CASSSRVGYSNQPQHF. CDR3 sequence (DNA): TGTGCCAGCAGTTCCCGGGTTGGTTATAGCAATCAGCCCCAGCATTTT.

The CDR3 here is CASNKGISLSGANVLTF. The CDR3 DNA sequence: TGTGCCAGTAATAAGGGTATCTCTCTCTCTGGGGCCAACGTCCTGACTTTC. The genes are TRBV19 and TRBJ2-6, with no clear D. The germline V gene has CDR1 LNHDA and CDR2 SQIVND (reference sequence). The CDR3 length is 17 residues. The germline V and J ends were trimmed by 7 bases and 0 bases, with 16 bases remaining between them.

The genes are TRBV28 and TRBJ1-5; 11 positions agree with TRBD1. V lost 5 bases to trimming and J lost 1 base; unmatched junction nucleotides: 4. Germline V gene sequence: CDR1 MDHEN, CDR2 SYDVKM. The CDR3 has 16 residues. The CDR3 spells CASSTGTGGSNQPQHF. DNA for the CDR3: TGTGCCAGCAGTACCGGGACAGGGGGAAGCAATCAGCCCCAGCATTTT.